The rows below give T cell receptor beta chains drawn from one sample of a study of T-cell memory formation after mild COVID-19. TCRdb ran MiXCR on the 5' RACE reads and lists one entry per CDR3 protein. The profile shows 15,000 to 20,000 distinct CDR3 sequences, around 25% of them singletons. What was sequenced was PBMCs or a T cell subset sorted from them (not recorded which). The receptors here all came from a young man who had mild COVID-19 (a few samples of this study predate the infection). Cell type and time point are not known. Both conserved end residues are trimmed from each CDR3. The order of the fields is D gene, J gene, V gene, clone size, CDR3 protein. The D gene is left open where the match is weak. Size is omitted from some rows. Given values are once, few, many or a class for expanded clones.

d_gene: NA; j_gene: TRBJ2-1; v_gene: TRBV7-9; abundance: many; CDR3aa: ASSLLGAEQF
d_gene: NA; j_gene: TRBJ1-1; v_gene: TRBV19; abundance: NA; CDR3aa: ASSIAQGFTQEAF
d_gene: NA; j_gene: TRBJ2-3; v_gene: TRBV2; abundance: NA; CDR3aa: ATTPEGHTDTQY
d_gene: NA; j_gene: TRBJ2-1; v_gene: TRBV5-6; abundance: NA; CDR3aa: ASRFGPSYNEQF
d_gene: TRBD2; j_gene: TRBJ2-3; v_gene: TRBV4-1; abundance: many; CDR3aa: ASSPGLAGGPMDTQY
d_gene: TRBD1; j_gene: TRBJ1-1; v_gene: TRBV11-3; abundance: NA; CDR3aa: ASSFWQGVSSTEAF
d_gene: TRBD1; j_gene: TRBJ1-2; v_gene: TRBV20-1; abundance: many; CDR3aa: SARGTGKFYYGYT
d_gene: TRBD1; j_gene: TRBJ1-5; v_gene: TRBV5-5; abundance: many; CDR3aa: ASSKTGGDQPQH
d_gene: TRBD2; j_gene: TRBJ2-2; v_gene: TRBV12-3/TRBV12-4; abundance: NA; CDR3aa: ASSFKAGGPGELF
d_gene: TRBD1; j_gene: TRBJ1-4; v_gene: TRBV15; abundance: NA; CDR3aa: ATSKDRVDEKLF
d_gene: NA; j_gene: TRBJ2-3; v_gene: TRBV6-1; abundance: NA; CDR3aa: ASSDRTLEGDTQY
d_gene: TRBD1; j_gene: TRBJ1-4; v_gene: TRBV5-6; abundance: large; CDR3aa: ASSLQGQGLFGTNEKLF
d_gene: NA; j_gene: TRBJ2-1; v_gene: TRBV12-5; abundance: NA; CDR3aa: ASGSRLHNEQF
d_gene: TRBD1; j_gene: TRBJ2-5; v_gene: TRBV18; abundance: NA; CDR3aa: ASSPLPGQGVETQY
d_gene: NA; j_gene: TRBJ2-5; v_gene: TRBV7-8; abundance: many; CDR3aa: ASSGPRDRVTSGRQETQY
d_gene: TRBD1; j_gene: TRBJ1-2; v_gene: TRBV6-5; abundance: few; CDR3aa: ASSYPGTGGADGYT
d_gene: NA; j_gene: TRBJ2-1; v_gene: TRBV6-5; abundance: many; CDR3aa: ASSRTVNSYNEQF
d_gene: NA; j_gene: TRBJ2-5; v_gene: TRBV6-5; abundance: few; CDR3aa: ASSYSGRGETQY
d_gene: NA; j_gene: TRBJ1-2; v_gene: TRBV5-1; abundance: NA; CDR3aa: ASSHQGTSGYT
d_gene: TRBD1; j_gene: TRBJ2-7; v_gene: TRBV20-1; abundance: many; CDR3aa: SARTGDYVYEQY
d_gene: TRBD1; j_gene: TRBJ2-7; v_gene: TRBV11-2; abundance: few; CDR3aa: ASSLDRAWEQY
d_gene: NA; j_gene: TRBJ1-2; v_gene: TRBV12-3/TRBV12-4; abundance: many; CDR3aa: ASSFRGISGYT
d_gene: NA; j_gene: TRBJ1-1; v_gene: TRBV7-9; abundance: medium-sized; CDR3aa: ASSSKQEFTEAF
d_gene: NA; j_gene: TRBJ2-2; v_gene: TRBV27; abundance: many; CDR3aa: ASSAGLRRTGELF
d_gene: NA; j_gene: TRBJ2-1; v_gene: TRBV20-1; abundance: many; CDR3aa: SASGGSGNNEQF
d_gene: NA; j_gene: TRBJ2-2; v_gene: TRBV3-1; abundance: few; CDR3aa: ASSQVIPRLSNTGELF
d_gene: TRBD2; j_gene: TRBJ2-3; v_gene: TRBV9; abundance: NA; CDR3aa: ASSGPLAGGQQDTQY
d_gene: NA; j_gene: TRBJ2-7; v_gene: TRBV6-5; abundance: NA; CDR3aa: ASSYSRDPSLEQY
d_gene: NA; j_gene: TRBJ1-4; v_gene: TRBV7-2; abundance: many; CDR3aa: ASSFTNEKLF
d_gene: TRBD1; j_gene: TRBJ1-4; v_gene: TRBV5-5; abundance: many; CDR3aa: ASSPATGSLDREREKLF
d_gene: TRBD1; j_gene: TRBJ1-3; v_gene: TRBV7-9; abundance: many; CDR3aa: ASSPGTGGRGNTIY
d_gene: NA; j_gene: TRBJ2-3; v_gene: TRBV10-2; abundance: NA; CDR3aa: ASSESKGGASTDTQY
d_gene: TRBD2; j_gene: TRBJ2-1; v_gene: TRBV9; abundance: few; CDR3aa: ASSLYPGLAYNEQF
d_gene: NA; j_gene: TRBJ2-7; v_gene: TRBV10-3; abundance: NA; CDR3aa: AISGRQDTYEQY
d_gene: TRBD2; j_gene: TRBJ2-7; v_gene: TRBV12-3/TRBV12-4; abundance: many; CDR3aa: ASSFTSASYEQY
d_gene: NA; j_gene: TRBJ2-3; v_gene: TRBV7-6; abundance: many; CDR3aa: ASSWSGETDTQY
d_gene: NA; j_gene: TRBJ1-5; v_gene: TRBV7-2; abundance: few; CDR3aa: ASSSRLTLGNQPQH
d_gene: NA; j_gene: TRBJ2-7; v_gene: TRBV20-1; abundance: NA; CDR3aa: SVTQGRYEQY
d_gene: TRBD2; j_gene: TRBJ2-1; v_gene: TRBV10-3; abundance: few; CDR3aa: AASGGATTYNEQF
d_gene: NA; j_gene: TRBJ1-2; v_gene: TRBV11-2; abundance: many; CDR3aa: ASSLYRGLEVYGYT
d_gene: TRBD1; j_gene: TRBJ1-6; v_gene: TRBV6-6; abundance: many; CDR3aa: ATIGPGGGGSSPLH
d_gene: NA; j_gene: TRBJ2-7; v_gene: TRBV7-6; abundance: many; CDR3aa: ASSLIPQYGQY
d_gene: NA; j_gene: TRBJ1-1; v_gene: TRBV4-1; abundance: many; CDR3aa: ASSQGQWGSTEAF
d_gene: TRBD1; j_gene: TRBJ1-1; v_gene: TRBV29-1; abundance: many; CDR3aa: SSRDSYTEAF
d_gene: TRBD1; j_gene: TRBJ2-6; v_gene: TRBV4-2; abundance: NA; CDR3aa: ASSQFRDRASGANVLT
d_gene: TRBD1; j_gene: TRBJ2-1; v_gene: TRBV30; abundance: many; CDR3aa: AWKVRDRIYNEQF
d_gene: NA; j_gene: TRBJ2-3; v_gene: TRBV3-1; abundance: NA; CDR3aa: ASSDSVYTQY
d_gene: NA; j_gene: TRBJ2-3; v_gene: TRBV4-2; abundance: NA; CDR3aa: ASSRWGPDTQY
d_gene: NA; j_gene: TRBJ1-1; v_gene: TRBV30; abundance: NA; CDR3aa: AWSFKNTEAF